Listed below are T cell receptor beta chains from one sample, sequenced in a study of blood T cells in healthy people across ages. TCRdb ran MiXCR on the 5' RACE reads and lists one entry per CDR3 protein. The sample yields 1,800,000 or so distinct CDR3 sequences, approximately 40% seen once. The sample taken for sequencing was blood. The receptors were sampled from a human donor in good health. The CDR3 runs from the conserved cysteine through the conserved F or W. The D gene is left open where the match is weak. Clone size is shown for a subset of rows, as once, few, many or a class of expanded clone.

>TRBV3-1|once|.|TRBJ1-5
CASSLSGDGQPQHF
TGTGCCAGCAGCCTGTCAGGGGATGGTCAGCCCCAGCATTTT
>TRBV4-3|.|.|TRBJ1-1
CASSQVGGRAFF
TGCGCCAGCAGCCAAGTCGGGGGCCGGGCTTTCTTT
>TRBV6-5|.|.|TRBJ1-2
CASSYTAANYGYTF
TGTGCCAGCAGTTATACCGCCGCCAACTATGGCTACACCTTC
>TRBV5-1|.|.|TRBJ2-5
CASSPRPGAGETQYF
TGCGCCAGCAGCCCGCGACCAGGTGCGGGGGAGACCCAGTACTTC
>TRBV14|.|TRBD2|TRBJ2-7
CASSQGTSGGHEQYF
TGTGCCAGCAGCCAAGGGACTAGCGGGGGTCACGAGCAGTACTTC
>TRBV4-1|many|.|TRBJ2-5
CASSPQRPQETQYF
TGCGCCAGCAGCCCTCAGAGGCCTCAAGAGACCCAGTACTTC
>TRBV18|.|.|TRBJ1-4
CASSPWTESNEKLFF
TGTGCCAGCTCACCTTGGACGGAGTCAAATGAAAAACTGTTTTTT
>TRBV21-1|few|.|TRBJ2-4
CASKGPNIQYF
TGTGCCAGCAAGGGACCAAACATTCAGTACTTC
>TRBV15|.|TRBD1|TRBJ2-7
CATTQQGTYEQYF
TGTGCCACCACTCAACAGGGGACGTACGAGCAGTACTTC
>TRBV6-1|many|TRBD1|TRBJ2-7
CASSDPVDRTEQYF
TGTGCCAGCAGTGACCCGGTGGACAGGACCGAGCAGTACTTC
>TRBV4-1|few|.|TRBJ1-6
CASSQAVSSGFDNSPLHF
TGCGCCAGCAGCCAGGCGGTGTCCTCCGGCTTCGATAATTCACCCCTCCACTTT
>TRBV7-3|.|.|TRBJ2-7
CASSLGVTAPYERYF
TGTGCCAGCAGCTTAGGGGTGACAGCTCCCTACGAGCGGTACTTC
>TRBV6-1|.|.|TRBJ2-7
CASSEWGRTYEQYF
TGTGCCAGCAGTGAATGGGGACGGACCTACGAGCAGTACTTC
>TRBV20-1|few|.|TRBJ2-7
CSPNAIPRSTYEQYF
TGCAGTCCGAACGCGATACCCAGGAGCACCTACGAGCAGTACTTC
>TRBV29-1|.|.|TRBJ1-1
CSQKAREGTEAFF
TGCAGTCAGAAAGCCCGCGAGGGCACTGAAGCTTTCTTT
>TRBV7-7|.|.|TRBJ2-5
CASGLGGGDETQYF
TGTGCTAGCGGTCTTGGAGGGGGAGATGAGACCCAGTACTTC
>TRBV29-1|.|.|TRBJ2-2
CSVELQGTGELFF
TGCAGCGTGGAGCTACAGGGTACCGGGGAGCTGTTTTTT
>TRBV20-1|few|.|TRBJ1-2
CRRTVGGYYGYTF
TGCAGACGGACAGTCGGAGGGTACTATGGCTACACCTTC
>TRBV7-2|few|.|TRBJ2-7
CASSNIQGAYEQYF
TGTGCCAGCAGCAATATACAGGGTGCCTACGAGCAGTACTTC
>TRBV14|.|.|TRBJ2-7
CASNEFGGEQYF
TGTGCCAGCAACGAATTCGGCGGCGAGCAGTACTTC
>TRBV6-2/TRBV6-3|once|.|TRBJ1-6
CASRTPGSSPLHF
TGTGCCAGCAGGACACCAGGGTCTTCACCCCTCCACTTT
>TRBV24-1|.|TRBD2|TRBJ2-5
CATSEGGGGAQETQYF
TGTGCCACCAGTGAGGGAGGCGGGGGGGCCCAAGAGACCCAGTACTTC
>TRBV11-2|.|.|TRBJ1-2
CASSSPVSVGYTF
TGTGCCAGCAGCTCCCCCGTTTCGGTTGGCTACACCTTC
>TRBV4-2|.|.|TRBJ2-4
CASSQVSSENEQYF
TGTGCCAGCAGCCAAGTTAGTTCAGAAAATGAGCAGTACTTC
>TRBV10-2|.|TRBD1|TRBJ2-3
CASSESTGVVSTDTQYF
TGCGCCAGCAGTGAGTCTACAGGGGTTGTTAGCACAGATACGCAGTATTTT
>TRBV6-2/TRBV6-3|.|.|TRBJ1-5
CASGRGMDQPQHF
TGTGCCAGCGGGAGAGGTATGGATCAGCCCCAGCATTTT
>TRBV7-7|few|.|TRBJ2-5
CASSLLDPSGTQYF
TGTGCCAGCAGCCTTTTGGACCCGAGCGGGACCCAGTACTTC
>TRBV12-3/TRBV12-4|.|TRBD2|TRBJ2-5
CASSRAVAGGRQETQYF
TGTGCCAGCAGCCGTGCGGTAGCGGGGGGACGCCAAGAGACCCAGTACTTC
>TRBV6-5|many|.|TRBJ2-1
CASSYYHEQFF
TGTGCCAGCAGTTACTATCATGAGCAGTTCTTC
>TRBV7-2|.|TRBD1|TRBJ1-2
CASSLEVTGTSHYGYTF
TGTGCCAGCAGCTTAGAGGTGACAGGGACTTCTCACTATGGCTACACCTTC
>TRBV12-3/TRBV12-4|.|TRBD2|TRBJ2-5
CASSLSWRGGFGETQYF
TGTGCCAGCAGTTTATCGTGGCGGGGGGGCTTCGGAGAGACCCAGTACTTC
>TRBV12-3/TRBV12-4|few|.|TRBJ1-2
CASRPTGSHGYTF
TGTGCCAGCAGACCCACGGGGAGTCATGGCTACACCTTC
>TRBV20-1|.|TRBD2|TRBJ2-7
CSARVPRGGTYEQYF
TGCAGTGCTAGAGTCCCGCGGGGGGGAACCTACGAGCAGTACTTC
>TRBV15|.|.|TRBJ2-7
CATSFDRTYEQYF
TGTGCCACCAGCTTCGACAGGACCTACGAGCAGTACTTC
>TRBV12-3/TRBV12-4|.|TRBD1|TRBJ2-1
CASRNPGTGGRGEQFF
TGTGCCAGCAGAAACCCGGGGACAGGGGGCAGAGGTGAGCAGTTCTTC
>TRBV28|once|.|TRBJ2-1
CASSCTDLEHFF
TGTGCCAGCAGCTGCACCGATCTCGAGCACTTCTTC
>TRBV3-1|.|.|TRBJ2-7
CASSGGLGNYEQYF
TGTGCCAGCAGCGGAGGTCTGGGTAACTACGAGCAGTACTTC
>TRBV5-1|.|.|TRBJ2-5
CASSLALALETQYF
TGCGCCAGCAGCTTGGCGCTAGCGTTGGAGACCCAGTACTTC
>TRBV4-2|few|.|TRBJ2-3
CASSQPRAFADTQYF
TGTGCCAGCAGCCAACCAAGGGCCTTTGCAGATACGCAGTATTTT
>TRBV7-2|few|.|TRBJ1-4
CASSLRIGPTNEKLFF
TGTGCCAGCAGCTTACGGATAGGGCCAACTAATGAAAAACTGTTTTTT
>TRBV7-2|.|.|TRBJ2-3
CASSLGIHSSTDTQYF
TGTGCCAGCAGCTTAGGGATTCACTCTAGCACAGATACGCAGTATTTT
>TRBV6-2/TRBV6-3|few|TRBD1|TRBJ2-1
CTTGTGPYLYNEQFF
TGTACCACCGGGACAGGGCCATACCTCTACAATGAGCAGTTCTTC
>TRBV20-1|few|TRBD1|TRBJ2-7
CSATPPTGGPSYEQYF
TGCAGTGCTACCCCACCCACAGGGGGACCCTCCTACGAGCAGTACTTC
>TRBV6-5|once|.|TRBJ1-1
CASSNRGANTEAFF
TGTGCCAGCAGTAATCGAGGGGCTAACACTGAAGCTTTCTTT
>TRBV9|.|TRBD1|TRBJ2-1
CASSVSSGQYNEQFF
TGTGCCAGCAGCGTCTCGTCGGGACAGTACAATGAGCAGTTCTTC
>TRBV27|.|TRBD1|TRBJ1-5
CASRRTGGAGQPQHF
TGTGCCAGCAGAAGGACAGGGGGCGCGGGTCAGCCCCAGCATTTT
>TRBV11-3|.|.|TRBJ2-6
CASSLAVLSGANVLTF
TGTGCCAGCAGCTTAGCTGTTCTCTCTGGGGCCAACGTCCTGACTTTC
>TRBV6-6|many|.|TRBJ1-2
CASSYSGTGGDGYTF
TGTGCCAGCAGTTACTCAGGAACAGGCGGGGATGGCTACACCTTC
>TRBV5-5|few|TRBD1|TRBJ1-4
CASSLLVGGAEKLFF
TGTGCCAGCAGCTTGCTCGTAGGGGGCGCTGAAAAACTGTTTTTT
>TRBV5-1|.|.|TRBJ1-6
CASSREGTGSPLHF
TGCGCCAGCAGCCGCGAGGGGACTGGATCACCCCTCCACTTT
>TRBV24-1|many|.|TRBJ1-2
CATSDNREWGYTF
TGTGCCACCAGTGATAACAGGGAGTGGGGCTACACCTTC
>TRBV25-1|few|.|TRBJ1-6
CASSDSGQANSPLHF
TGTGCCAGCAGTGATTCCGGACAAGCTAATTCACCCCTCCACTTT
>TRBV11-3|.|.|TRBJ2-7
CASSLNAGYEQYF
TGTGCCAGCAGCTTAAACGCAGGCTACGAGCAGTACTTC
>TRBV7-2|few|TRBD1|TRBJ1-4
CASSPRTGRSEKLFF
TGTGCCAGCAGCCCGAGGACAGGGAGGAGTGAAAAACTGTTTTTT
>TRBV20-1|.|.|TRBJ2-7
CSARDLEGASEQYF
TGCAGTGCTAGAGATCTGGAGGGGGCAAGCGAGCAGTACTTC
>TRBV5-1|few|TRBD1|TRBJ2-4
CASRGDRVGIQYF
TGCGCCAGCAGAGGCGACAGGGTAGGCATTCAGTACTTC
>TRBV10-3|.|TRBD1|TRBJ2-7
CAIRGDRGSDEQYF
TGTGCCATCAGGGGGGACAGGGGTAGCGACGAGCAGTACTTC
>TRBV20-1|.|.|TRBJ2-3
CSGTHLPTDTQYF
TGCAGTGGAACCCACCTCCCCACAGATACGCAGTATTTT